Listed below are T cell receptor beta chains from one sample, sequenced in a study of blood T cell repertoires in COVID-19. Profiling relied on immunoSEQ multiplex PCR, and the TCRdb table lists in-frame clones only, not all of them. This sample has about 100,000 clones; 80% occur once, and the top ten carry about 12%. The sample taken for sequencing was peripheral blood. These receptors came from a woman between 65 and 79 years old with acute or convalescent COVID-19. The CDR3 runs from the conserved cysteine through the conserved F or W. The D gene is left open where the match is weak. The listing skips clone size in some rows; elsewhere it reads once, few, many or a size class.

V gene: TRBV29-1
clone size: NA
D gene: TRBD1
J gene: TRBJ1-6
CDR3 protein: CSVLTGTNSPLHF
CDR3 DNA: TGCAGCGTATTGACAGGGACAAATTCACCCCTCCACTTT

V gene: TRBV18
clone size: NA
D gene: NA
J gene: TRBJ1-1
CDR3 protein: CASSPQRTGKDTEAFF
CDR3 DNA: TGTGCCAGCTCACCACAGCGAACAGGGAAGGACACTGAAGCTTTCTTT

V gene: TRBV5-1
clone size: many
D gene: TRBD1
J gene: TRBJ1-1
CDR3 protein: CASSPSGTGNTEAFF
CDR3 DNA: TGCGCCAGCAGCCCGTCCGGGACAGGGAACACTGAAGCTTTCTTT

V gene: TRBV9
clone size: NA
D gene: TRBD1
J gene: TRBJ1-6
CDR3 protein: CASRATGPENSPLHF
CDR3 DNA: TGTGCCAGCAGGGCGACAGGGCCGGAGAACTCACCCCTCCACTTT

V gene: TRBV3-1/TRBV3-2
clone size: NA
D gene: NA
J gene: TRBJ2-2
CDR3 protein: CASSQNSPGVSGELFF
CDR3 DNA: TGTGCCAGCAGCCAAAACAGCCCGGGGGTCTCCGGGGAGCTGTTTTTT

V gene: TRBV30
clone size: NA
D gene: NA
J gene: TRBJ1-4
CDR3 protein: CAWSVMGGSSEKLFF
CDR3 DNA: TGTGCCTGGAGTGTAATGGGGGGGTCTTCTGAAAAACTGTTTTTT

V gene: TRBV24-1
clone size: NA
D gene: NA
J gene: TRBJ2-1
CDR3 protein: CATSDQLKHNEQFF
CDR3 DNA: TGTGCCACCAGTGATCAACTAAAACACAATGAGCAGTTCTTC

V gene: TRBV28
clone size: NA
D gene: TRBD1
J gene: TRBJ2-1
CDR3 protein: CASSFLGQVQFF
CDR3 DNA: TGTGCCAGCAGTTTCCTTGGACAGGTTCAGTTCTTC

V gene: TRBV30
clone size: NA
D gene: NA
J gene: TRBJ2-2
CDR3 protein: CAWNRQVDTGELFF
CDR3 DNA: TGTGCCTGGAACAGGCAGGTGGACACCGGGGAGCTGTTTTTT

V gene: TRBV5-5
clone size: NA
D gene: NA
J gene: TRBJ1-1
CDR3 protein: CASSLFDTEAFF
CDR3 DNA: TGTGCCAGCAGCTTGTTCGACACTGAAGCTTTCTTT

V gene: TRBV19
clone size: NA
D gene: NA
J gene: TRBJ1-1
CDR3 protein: CASSMQPGSRAFF
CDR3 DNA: TGTGCCAGTAGTATGCAACCAGGGTCTCGAGCTTTCTTT

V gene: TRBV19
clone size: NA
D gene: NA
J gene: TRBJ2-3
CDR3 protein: CASRAQGEGDTQYF
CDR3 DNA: TGTGCCAGTAGAGCACAGGGGGAGGGAGATACGCAGTATTTT

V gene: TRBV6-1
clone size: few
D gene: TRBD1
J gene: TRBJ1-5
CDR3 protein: CASSEGGGSFNQPQHF
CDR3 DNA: TGTGCCAGCAGTGAAGGAGGGGGCTCTTTCAATCAGCCCCAGCATTTT

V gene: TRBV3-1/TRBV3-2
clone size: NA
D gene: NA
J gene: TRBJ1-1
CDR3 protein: CASSQAGRGGTEAFF
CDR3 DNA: TGTGCCAGCAGCCAAGCGGGCAGGGGAGGGACTGAAGCTTTCTTT

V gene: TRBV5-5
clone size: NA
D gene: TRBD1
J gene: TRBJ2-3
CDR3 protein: CASSLRGTGGTDTQYF
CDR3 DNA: TGTGCCAGCAGCTTGAGAGGGACAGGGGGCACAGATACGCAGTATTTT

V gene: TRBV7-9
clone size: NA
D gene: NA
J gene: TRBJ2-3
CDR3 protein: CASSYLFTGSTDTQYF
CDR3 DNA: TGTGCCAGCAGCTACCTATTCACAGGGAGCACAGATACGCAGTATTTT

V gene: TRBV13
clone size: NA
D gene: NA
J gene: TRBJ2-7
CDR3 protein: CASSREASYEQYF
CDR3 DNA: TGTGCCAGCAGTCGCGAGGCTTCCTACGAGCAGTACTTC

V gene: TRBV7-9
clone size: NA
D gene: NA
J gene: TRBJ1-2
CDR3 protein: CASSPAPQGGYTF
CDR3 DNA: TGTGCCAGCAGCCCGGCCCCACAGGGAGGCTACACCTTC

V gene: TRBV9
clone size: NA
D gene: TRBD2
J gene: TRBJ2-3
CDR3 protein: CASSVLAGSSTDTQYF
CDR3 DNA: TGTGCCAGCAGCGTTCTAGCGGGGTCTAGCACAGATACGCAGTATTTT

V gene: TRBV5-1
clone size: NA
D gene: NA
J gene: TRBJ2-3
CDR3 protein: CASNLGQGLGSTDTQYF
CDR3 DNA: TGCGCCAGCAACTTGGGGCAGGGGCTGGGAAGCACAGATACGCAGTATTTT

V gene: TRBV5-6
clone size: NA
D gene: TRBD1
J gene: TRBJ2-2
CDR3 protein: CASSPGTGSNTGELFF
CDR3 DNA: TGTGCCAGCAGCCCCGGGACAGGGTCGAACACCGGGGAGCTGTTTTTT

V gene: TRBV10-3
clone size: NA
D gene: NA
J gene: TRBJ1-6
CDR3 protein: CAISEQVTNSPLHF
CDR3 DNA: TGTGCCATCAGTGAGCAGGTTACCAATTCACCCCTCCACTTT

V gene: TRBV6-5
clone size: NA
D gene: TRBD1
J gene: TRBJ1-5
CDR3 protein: CASRPTGGSGQPQHF
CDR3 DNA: TGTGCCAGCAGACCCACAGGGGGCTCAGGGCAGCCCCAGCATTTT

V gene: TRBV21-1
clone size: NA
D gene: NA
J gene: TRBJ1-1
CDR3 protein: CASSKERGNTEAFF
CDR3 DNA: TGTGCCAGCAGCAAAGAAAGGGGGAACACTGAAGCTTTCTTT

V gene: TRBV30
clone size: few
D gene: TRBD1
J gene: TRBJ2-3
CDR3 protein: CAWSRTGGSTDTQYF
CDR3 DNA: TGTGCCTGGAGTAGGACAGGTGGGAGCACAGATACGCAGTATTTT

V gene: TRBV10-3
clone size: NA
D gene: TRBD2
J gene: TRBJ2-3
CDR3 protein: CAISERKSGGNTDTQYF
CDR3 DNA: TGTGCCATCAGTGAGCGAAAAAGCGGGGGGAACACAGATACGCAGTATTTT

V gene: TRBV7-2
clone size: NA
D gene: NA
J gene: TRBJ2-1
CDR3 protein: CASSLAGGGGRINEQFF
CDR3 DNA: TGTGCCAGCAGCTTAGCGGGCGGGGGCGGTCGAATTAATGAGCAGTTCTTC

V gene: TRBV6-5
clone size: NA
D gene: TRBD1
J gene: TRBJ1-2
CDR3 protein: CASSYLGDREVSGYTF
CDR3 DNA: TGTGCCAGCAGTTACCTCGGGGACAGGGAAGTTAGTGGCTACACCTTC

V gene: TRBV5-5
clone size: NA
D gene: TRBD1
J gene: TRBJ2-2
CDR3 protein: CASSWTGAGELFF
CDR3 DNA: TGTGCCAGCAGCTGGACAGGTGCCGGGGAGCTGTTTTTT

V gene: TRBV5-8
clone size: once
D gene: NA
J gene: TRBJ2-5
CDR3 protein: CASSLGVGGKTQYF
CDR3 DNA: TGTGCCAGCAGCTTGGGAGTAGGGGGAAAGACCCAGTACTTC

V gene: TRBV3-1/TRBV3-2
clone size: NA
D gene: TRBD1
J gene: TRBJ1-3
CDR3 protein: CASSQRQGASYF
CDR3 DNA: TGTGCCAGCAGCCAAAGACAGGGGGCTTCATATTTT

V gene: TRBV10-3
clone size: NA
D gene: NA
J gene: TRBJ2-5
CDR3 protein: CAISESRGGEETQYF
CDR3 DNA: TGTGCCATCAGTGAGTCTAGAGGTGGAGAAGAGACCCAGTACTTC

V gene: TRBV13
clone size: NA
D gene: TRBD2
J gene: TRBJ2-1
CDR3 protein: CASSRTSGGVPYNEQFF
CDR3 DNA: TGTGCCAGCAGCCGAACTAGCGGGGGGGTGCCCTACAATGAGCAGTTCTTC

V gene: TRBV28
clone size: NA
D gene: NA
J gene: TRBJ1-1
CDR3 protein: CASSLGKRDTEAFF
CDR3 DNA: TGTGCCAGCAGTTTAGGAAAGCGGGACACTGAAGCTTTCTTT

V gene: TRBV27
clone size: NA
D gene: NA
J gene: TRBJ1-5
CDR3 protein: CASSFRGRGGQPQHF
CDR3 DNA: TGTGCCAGCAGTTTTAGGGGCAGGGGCGGTCAGCCCCAGCATTTT

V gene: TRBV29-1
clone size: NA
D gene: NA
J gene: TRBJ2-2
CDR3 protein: CSVVEGGNTGELFF
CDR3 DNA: TGCAGCGTTGTGGAAGGAGGGAACACCGGGGAGCTGTTTTTT

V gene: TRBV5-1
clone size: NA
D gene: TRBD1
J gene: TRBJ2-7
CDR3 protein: CASSFGQGQPLEQYF
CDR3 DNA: TGCGCCAGCAGCTTTGGACAGGGCCAACCTCTCGAGCAGTACTTC

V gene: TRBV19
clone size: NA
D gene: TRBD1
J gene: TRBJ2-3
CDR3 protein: CASSRQGAPGGIADTQYF
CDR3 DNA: TGTGCCAGTAGCAGACAGGGGGCGCCGGGCGGAATCGCAGATACGCAGTATTTT

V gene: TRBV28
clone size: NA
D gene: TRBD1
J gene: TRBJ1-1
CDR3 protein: CASSETGAGGYTEAFF
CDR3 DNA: TGTGCCAGCAGTGAAACGGGTGCAGGGGGTTACACTGAAGCTTTCTTT

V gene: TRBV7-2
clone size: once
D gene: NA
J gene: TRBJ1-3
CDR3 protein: CASSPKAGSGNTIYF
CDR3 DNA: TGTGCCAGCAGCCCTAAGGCGGGTTCTGGAAACACCATATATTTT

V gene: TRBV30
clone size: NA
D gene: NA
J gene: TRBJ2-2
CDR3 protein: CAWSDYGTGELFF
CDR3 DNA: TGTGCCTGGAGTGACTACGGCACCGGGGAGCTGTTTTTT

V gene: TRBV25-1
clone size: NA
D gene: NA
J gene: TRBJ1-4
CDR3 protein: CASSEWGGRRELFF
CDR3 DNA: TGTGCCAGCAGTGAATGGGGAGGACGGAGGGAACTGTTTTTT

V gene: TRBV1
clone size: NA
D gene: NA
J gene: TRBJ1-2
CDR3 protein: CTSSQRLVEGVDGYTF
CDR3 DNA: TGCACCAGCAGCCAACGCCTGGTAGAGGGGGTGGACGGCTACACCTTC

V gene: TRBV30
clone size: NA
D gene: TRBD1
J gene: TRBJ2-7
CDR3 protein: CAYHRGQGGYEQYF
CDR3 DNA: TGTGCCTATCACCGGGGACAGGGGGGCTACGAGCAGTACTTC

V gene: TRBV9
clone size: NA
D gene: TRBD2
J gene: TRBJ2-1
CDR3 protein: CASSVLGGAYGEQFF
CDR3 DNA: TGTGCCAGCAGCGTCCTCGGGGGGGCTTATGGTGAGCAGTTCTTC

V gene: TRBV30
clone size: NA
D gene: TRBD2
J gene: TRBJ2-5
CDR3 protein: CAWSTAPGLPTGTQYF
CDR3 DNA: TGTGCCTGGAGCACGGCCCCGGGACTACCGACTGGGACCCAGTACTTC

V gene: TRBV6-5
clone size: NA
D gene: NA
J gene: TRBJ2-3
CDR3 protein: CASTPQGASTDTQYF
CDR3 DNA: TGTGCCAGCACTCCACAGGGAGCTAGCACAGATACGCAGTATTTT

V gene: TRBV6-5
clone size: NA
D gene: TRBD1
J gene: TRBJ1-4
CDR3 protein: CASSPGQGWEKLFF
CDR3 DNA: TGTGCCAGCAGTCCCGGACAGGGGTGGGAAAAACTGTTTTTT

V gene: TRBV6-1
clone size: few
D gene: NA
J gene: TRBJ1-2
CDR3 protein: CASSVPTGIEVVNYGYTF
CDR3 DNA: TGTGCCAGCAGTGTCCCCACAGGGATCGAGGTCGTTAACTATGGCTACACCTTC

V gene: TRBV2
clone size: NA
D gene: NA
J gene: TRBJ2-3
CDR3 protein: CASSVQRVSTDTQYF
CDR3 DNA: TGTGCCAGCTCCGTGCAGCGGGTTAGCACAGATACGCAGTATTTT

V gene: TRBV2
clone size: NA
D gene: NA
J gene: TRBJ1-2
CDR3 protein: CASSSQGRDGYTF
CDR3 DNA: TGTGCCAGCAGCTCTCAAGGGAGGGATGGCTACACCTTC

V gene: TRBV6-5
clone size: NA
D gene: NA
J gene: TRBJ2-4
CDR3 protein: CASRQGRFKNIQYF
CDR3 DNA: TGTGCCAGCAGGCAGGGAAGATTCAAAAACATTCAGTACTTC

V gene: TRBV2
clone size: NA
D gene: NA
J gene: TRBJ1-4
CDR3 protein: CASSEDRDTKKLFF
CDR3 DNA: TGTGCCAGCAGTGAAGACCGGGACACCAAAAAACTGTTTTTT

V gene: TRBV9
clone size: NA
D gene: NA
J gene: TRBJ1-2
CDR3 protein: CASSVGSGRYYGYTF
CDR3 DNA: TGTGCCAGCAGCGTAGGTAGCGGGAGGTACTATGGCTACACCTTC

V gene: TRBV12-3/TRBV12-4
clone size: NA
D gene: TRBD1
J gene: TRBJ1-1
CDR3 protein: CASGNRGGAFF
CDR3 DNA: TGTGCCAGCGGAAACAGGGGGGGAGCTTTCTTT

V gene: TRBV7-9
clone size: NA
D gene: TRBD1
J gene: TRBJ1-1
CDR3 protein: CASSRGQGFSASNTEAFF
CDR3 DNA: TGTGCCAGCAGCAGAGGACAGGGGTTTTCGGCGTCGAACACTGAAGCTTTCTTT

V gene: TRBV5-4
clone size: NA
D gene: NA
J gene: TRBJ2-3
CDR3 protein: CASSLELDTQYF
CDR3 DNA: TGTGCCAGCAGCTTGGAGCTTGATACGCAGTATTTT